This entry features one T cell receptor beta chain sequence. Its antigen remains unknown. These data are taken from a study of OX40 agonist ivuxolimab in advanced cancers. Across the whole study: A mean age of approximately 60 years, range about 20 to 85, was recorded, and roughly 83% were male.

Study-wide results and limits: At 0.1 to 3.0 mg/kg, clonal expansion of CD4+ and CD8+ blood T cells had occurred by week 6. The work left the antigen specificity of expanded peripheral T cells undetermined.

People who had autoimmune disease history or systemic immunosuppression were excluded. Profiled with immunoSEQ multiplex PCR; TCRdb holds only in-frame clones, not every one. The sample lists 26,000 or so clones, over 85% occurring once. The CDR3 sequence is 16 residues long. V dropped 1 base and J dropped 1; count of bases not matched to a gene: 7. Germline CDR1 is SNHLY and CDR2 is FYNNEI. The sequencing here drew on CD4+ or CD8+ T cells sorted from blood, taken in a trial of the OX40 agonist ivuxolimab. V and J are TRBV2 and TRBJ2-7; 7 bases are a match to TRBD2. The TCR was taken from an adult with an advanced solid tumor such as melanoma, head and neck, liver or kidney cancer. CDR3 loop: CASSEGLAESSYEQYF. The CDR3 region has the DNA TGTGCCAGCAGTGAAGGCCTAGCGGAATCTTCCTACGAGCAGTACTTC.